Below, 4 T cell receptor beta chains from the same sample are listed, as sequenced in a study of PD-1 blockade in mismatch repair-deficient tumors. Repertoires were generated with immunoSEQ multiplex PCR, while TCRdb's copy carries only in-frame clones and drops some. The table includes about 120,000 clones, around nine tenths detected once. Specimen: peripheral blood, collected approximately 71 weeks after starting pembrolizumab. The receptors come from an adult with mismatch repair-deficient cancer.

The gene calls are TRBV15 and TRBJ2-7; D ambiguous. With 1 base removed from V and 2 bases from J, the gap between germline ends came to 9 bases. CDR1 and CDR2 from the germline V gene are LNHNV and YYDKDF (reference sequence). The CDR3 contains 14 residues. The CDR3 reads CATSRAGPTYEQYF. The CDR3 DNA sequence: TGTGCCACCAGCAGAGCCGGACCAACCTACGAGCAGTACTTC.

CDR3 nucleotide sequence: TGTGCCAGCAGCCAAGAACCGGGTCAATACGAGCAGTACTTC. Its translation: CASSQEPGQYEQYF. This chain joins TRBV7-6 and TRBJ2-7; D not resolved. Germline CDR1 SGHVS, CDR2 FNYEAQ. The CDR3 spans 14 residues. V lost 5 bases to trimming and J lost 4 bases, with 15 bases between them.

The V call is TRBV30, the J call TRBJ2-1; weak D call: TRBD2 (5 bases). CDR3 length: 14 amino acids. Germline assignment: CDR1 GTSNPN and CDR2 SVGIG (reference sequence). Trimming left V 0 bases short and J 5 bases short, with 11 bases between. CDR3 protein: CAWSVPDYHNEQFF. CDR3 coding DNA: TGTGCCTGGAGTGTACCAGACTACCACAATGAGCAGTTCTTC.

The chain links TRBV4-1 to TRBJ2-5; 7 bases align to TRBD2. V was pared by 1 base and J by 4 bases, with 6 bases of the junction left unmatched. The CDR3 length is 15 residues. Per the germline V gene, CDR1 is MGHRA and CDR2 is YSYEKL. The CDR3 sequence is CASSQVGAGVETQYF. The CDR3 DNA sequence: TGCGCCAGCAGCCAAGTCGGTGCGGGAGTAGAGACCCAGTACTTC.